This T cell receptor beta chain was captured in a study of blood T cell repertoires in COVID-19. The CDR3 loop spans 13 amino acids. V gave up 4 bases and J gave up 7 bases; unmatched junction bases: 4. The V gene's germline CDR1 is SGHTA and CDR2 FQGNSA. Under the authors' procedure: Researchers report that nucleated cell counts were estimated from reference gene primer amplification. Sequenced by immunoSEQ multiplex PCR; TCRdb stores in-frame clones only, minus some. The V and J calls and clone size were taken over from that table, and D and trimming were inferred from the DNA. The sample contains over 200,000 clones, 65% to 90% of which appear only once. The cohort comprised adults aged about 18 to 90 years residing in approximately 25 US areas.

The sequencing sample was made of PBMCs or T cells enriched from blood (not recorded which). The chain recombines TRBV7-2 with TRBJ2-7; 10 bases agree with TRBD1. The TCR sequence derives from a woman aged 50 to 60 with acute COVID-19. CDR3 residues: CASSYGTGAEQYF. The CDR3 DNA follows: TGTGCCAGCAGCTACGGGACAGGGGCAGAGCAGTACTTC.